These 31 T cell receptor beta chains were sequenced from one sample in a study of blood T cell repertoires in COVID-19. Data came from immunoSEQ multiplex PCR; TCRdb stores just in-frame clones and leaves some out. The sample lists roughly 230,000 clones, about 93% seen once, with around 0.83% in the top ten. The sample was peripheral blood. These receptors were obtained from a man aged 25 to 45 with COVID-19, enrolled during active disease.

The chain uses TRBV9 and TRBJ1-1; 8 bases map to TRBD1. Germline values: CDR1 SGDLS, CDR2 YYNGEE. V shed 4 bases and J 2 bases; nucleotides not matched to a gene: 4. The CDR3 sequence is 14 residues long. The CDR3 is CASSQTGDNTEAFF. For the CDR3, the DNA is TGTGCCAGCAGCCAGACAGGGGACAACACTGAAGCTTTCTTT. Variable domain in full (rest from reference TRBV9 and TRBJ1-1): DSGVTQTPKHLITATGQRVTLRCSPRSGDLSVYWYQQSLDQGLQFLIQYYNGEERAKGNILERFSAQQFPDLHSELNLSSLELGDSALYFCASSQTGDNTEAFFGQGTRLTVV.

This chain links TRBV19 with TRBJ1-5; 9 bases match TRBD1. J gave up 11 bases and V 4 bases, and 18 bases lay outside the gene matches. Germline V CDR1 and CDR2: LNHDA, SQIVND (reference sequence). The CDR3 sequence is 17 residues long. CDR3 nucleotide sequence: TGTGCCAGTAGTAAACGACCAGGGACAGGGCCACCGCTGGCCCAGCATTTT. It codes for CASSKRPGTGPPLAQHF.

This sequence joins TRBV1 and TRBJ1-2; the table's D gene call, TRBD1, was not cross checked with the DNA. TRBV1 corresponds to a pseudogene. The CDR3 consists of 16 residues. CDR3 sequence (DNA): TGCACCAGCCCCTCAAGACCGGGACAGGGATACTATGGCTACACCTTC. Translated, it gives CTSPSRPGQGYYGYTF.

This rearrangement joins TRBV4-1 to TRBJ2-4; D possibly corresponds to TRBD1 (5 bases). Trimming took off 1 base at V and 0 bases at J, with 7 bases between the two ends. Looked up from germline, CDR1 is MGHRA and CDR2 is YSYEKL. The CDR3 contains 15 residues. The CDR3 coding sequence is TGCGCCAGCAGCCAAGGACAGTTAGCCAAAAACATTCAGTACTTC. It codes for CASSQGQLAKNIQYF.

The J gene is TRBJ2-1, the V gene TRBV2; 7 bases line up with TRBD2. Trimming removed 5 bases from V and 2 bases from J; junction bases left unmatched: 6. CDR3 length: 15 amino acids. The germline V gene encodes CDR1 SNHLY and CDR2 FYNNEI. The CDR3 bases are TGTGCCAGCAGTATCCTAGCGGATACCTACAATGAGCAGTTCTTC. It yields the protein CASSILADTYNEQFF.

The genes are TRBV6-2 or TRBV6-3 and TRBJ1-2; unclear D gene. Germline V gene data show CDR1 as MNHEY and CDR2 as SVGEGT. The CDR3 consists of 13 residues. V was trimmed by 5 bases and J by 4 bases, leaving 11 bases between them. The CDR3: CASSPPSGYGYTF. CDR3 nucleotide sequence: TGTGCCAGCAGTCCCCCGTCGGGCTATGGCTACACCTTC.

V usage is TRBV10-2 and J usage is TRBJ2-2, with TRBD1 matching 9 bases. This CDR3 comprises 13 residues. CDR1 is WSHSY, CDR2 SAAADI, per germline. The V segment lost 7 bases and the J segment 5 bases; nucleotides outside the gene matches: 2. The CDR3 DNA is TGCGCCAGCACAGGACAGGGGACCGGGGAGCTGTTTTTT. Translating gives CASTGQGTGELFF.

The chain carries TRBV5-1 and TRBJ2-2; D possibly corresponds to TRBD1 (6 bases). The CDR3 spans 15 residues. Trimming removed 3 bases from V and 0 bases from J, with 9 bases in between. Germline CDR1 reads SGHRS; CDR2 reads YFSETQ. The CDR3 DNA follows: TGCGCCAGCAGCTGGACAGAGCCGAACACCGGGGAGCTGTTTTTT. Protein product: CASSWTEPNTGELFF.

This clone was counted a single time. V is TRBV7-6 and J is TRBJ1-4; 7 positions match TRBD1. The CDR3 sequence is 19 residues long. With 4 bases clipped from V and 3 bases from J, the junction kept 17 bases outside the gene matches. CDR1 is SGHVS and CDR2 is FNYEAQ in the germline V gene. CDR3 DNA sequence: TGTGCCAGCAGCTCATGGCCCAGGGACAGATGGGTCCCTAATGAAAAACTGTTTTTT. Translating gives CASSSWPRDRWVPNEKLFF.

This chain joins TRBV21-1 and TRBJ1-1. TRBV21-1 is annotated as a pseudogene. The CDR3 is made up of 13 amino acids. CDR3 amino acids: CASSKFGFPEAFF. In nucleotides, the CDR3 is TGTGCCAGCAGCAAATTCGGTTTCCCTGAAGCTTTCTTT.

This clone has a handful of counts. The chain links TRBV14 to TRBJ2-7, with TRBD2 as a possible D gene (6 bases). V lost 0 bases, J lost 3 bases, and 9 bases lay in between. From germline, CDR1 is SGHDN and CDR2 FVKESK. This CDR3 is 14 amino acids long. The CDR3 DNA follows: TGTGCCAGCAGCCAAGAGATGCGGGGCTACGAGCAGTACTTC. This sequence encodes CASSQEMRGYEQYF.

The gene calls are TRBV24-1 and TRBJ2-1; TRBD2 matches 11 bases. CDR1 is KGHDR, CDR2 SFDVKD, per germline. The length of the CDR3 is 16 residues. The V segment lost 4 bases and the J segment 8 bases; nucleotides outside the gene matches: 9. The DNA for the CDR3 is TGTGCCACCAGTGACCCCCTAGCGGGGGGCTTCGATGAGCAGTTCTTC. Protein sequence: CATSDPLAGGFDEQFF.

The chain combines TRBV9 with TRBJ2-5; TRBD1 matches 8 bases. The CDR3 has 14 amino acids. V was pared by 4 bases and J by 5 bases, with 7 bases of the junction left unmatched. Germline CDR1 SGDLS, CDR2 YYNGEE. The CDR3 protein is CASSFGTGLETQYF. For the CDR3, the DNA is TGTGCCAGCAGCTTCGGGACAGGATTGGAGACCCAGTACTTC.

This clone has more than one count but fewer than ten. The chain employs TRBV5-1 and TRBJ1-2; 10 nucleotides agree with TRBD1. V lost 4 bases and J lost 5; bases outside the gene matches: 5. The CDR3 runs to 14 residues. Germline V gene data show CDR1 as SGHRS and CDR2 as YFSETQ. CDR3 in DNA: TGCGCCAGCAGCGGGGACAGGGGAAAGTATGGCTACACCTTC. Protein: CASSGDRGKYGYTF. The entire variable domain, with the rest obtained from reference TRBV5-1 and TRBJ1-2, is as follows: KAGVTQTPRYLIKTRGQQVTLSCSPISGHRSVSWYQQTPGQGLQFLFEYFSETQRNKGNFPGRFSGRQFSNSRSEMNVSTLELGDSALYLCASSGDRGKYGYTFGSGTRLTVV.

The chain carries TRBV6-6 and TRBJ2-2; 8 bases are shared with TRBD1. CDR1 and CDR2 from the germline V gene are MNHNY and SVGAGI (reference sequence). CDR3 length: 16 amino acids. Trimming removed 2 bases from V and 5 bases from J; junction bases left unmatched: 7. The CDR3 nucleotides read TGTGCCAGCAGTTACGGGGGCAGGGGGCATACCGGGGAGCTGTTTTTT. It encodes CASSYGGRGHTGELFF.

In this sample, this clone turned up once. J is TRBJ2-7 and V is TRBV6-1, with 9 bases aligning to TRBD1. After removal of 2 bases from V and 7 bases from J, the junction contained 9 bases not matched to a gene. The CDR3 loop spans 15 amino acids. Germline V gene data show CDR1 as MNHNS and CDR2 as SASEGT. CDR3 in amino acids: CASSERGTGWVEQYF. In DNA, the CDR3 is TGTGCCAGCAGTGAAAGGGGGACAGGGTGGGTAGAGCAGTACTTC.

The DNA of the CDR3 is TGCGCCAGCAGGGAGATGGGACAGGGAGGAGAAAAACTGTTTTTT. Translation gives CASREMGQGGEKLFF. The V and J genes are TRBV5-1 and TRBJ1-4; 9 bases are a match to TRBD1. The ends lost 5 bases at V and 8 bases at J; junction bases unmatched: 10. The CDR3 spans 15 residues. Germline CDR1 is SGHRS and CDR2 is YFSETQ.

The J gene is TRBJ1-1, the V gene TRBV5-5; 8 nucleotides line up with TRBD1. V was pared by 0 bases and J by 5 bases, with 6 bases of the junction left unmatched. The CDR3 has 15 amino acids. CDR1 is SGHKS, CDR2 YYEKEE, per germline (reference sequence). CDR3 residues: CASSLVAGGWTEAFF. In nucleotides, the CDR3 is TGTGCCAGCAGCTTGGTTGCAGGGGGCTGGACTGAAGCTTTCTTT.

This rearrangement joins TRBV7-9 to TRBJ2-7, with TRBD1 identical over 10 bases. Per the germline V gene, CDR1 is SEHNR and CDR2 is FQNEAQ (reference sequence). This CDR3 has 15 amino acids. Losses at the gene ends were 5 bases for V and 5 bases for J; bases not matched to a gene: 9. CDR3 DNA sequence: TGTGCCAGCAGCGCATCCGGGACAGGGGTCAACGAGCAGTACTTC. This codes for CASSASGTGVNEQYF.

The CDR3 is CASHWGPEAFF. CDR3 in DNA: TGTGCCAGTCATTGGGGGCCTGAAGCTTTCTTT. The V gene is TRBV19, the J gene TRBJ1-1; the D gene is possibly TRBD1 (6 bases). The V end was cut by 8 bases, the J end by 6 bases, with 10 bases between. CDR3 size: 11 residues. Germline V gives CDR1 LNHDA, CDR2 SQIVND (reference sequence).

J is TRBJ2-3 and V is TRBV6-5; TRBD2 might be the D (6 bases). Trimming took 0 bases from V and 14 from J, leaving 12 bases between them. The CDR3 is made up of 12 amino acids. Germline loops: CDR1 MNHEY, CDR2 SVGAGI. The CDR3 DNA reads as TGTGCCAGCAGTTACTCTCCGGAGGGCCTGTATTTT. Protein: CASSYSPEGLYF.

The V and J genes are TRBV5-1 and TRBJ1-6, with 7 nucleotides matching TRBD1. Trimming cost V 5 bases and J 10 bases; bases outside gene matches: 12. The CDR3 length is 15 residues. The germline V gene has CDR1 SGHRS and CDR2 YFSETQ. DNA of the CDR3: TGCGCCAGCAGTGAGTCAACAGGGGCCGACTCACCCCTCCACTTT. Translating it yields CASSESTGADSPLHF. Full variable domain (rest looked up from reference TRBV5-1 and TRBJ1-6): KAGVTQTPRYLIKTRGQQVTLSCSPISGHRSVSWYQQTPGQGLQFLFEYFSETQRNKGNFPGRFSGRQFSNSRSEMNVSTLELGDSALYLCASSESTGADSPLHFGNGTRLTVT.

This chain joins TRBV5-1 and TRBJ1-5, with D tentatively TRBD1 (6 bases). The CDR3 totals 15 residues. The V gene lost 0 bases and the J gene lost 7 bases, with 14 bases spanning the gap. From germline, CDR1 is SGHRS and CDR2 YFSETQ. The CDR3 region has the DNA TGCGCCAGCAGCTTGGGTGGGTTGAGGGGGCAGCCCCAGCATTTT. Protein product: CASSLGGLRGQPQHF. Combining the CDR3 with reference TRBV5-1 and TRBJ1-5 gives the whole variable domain KAGVTQTPRYLIKTRGQQVTLSCSPISGHRSVSWYQQTPGQGLQFLFEYFSETQRNKGNFPGRFSGRQFSNSRSEMNVSTLELGDSALYLCASSLGGLRGQPQHFGDGTRLSIL.

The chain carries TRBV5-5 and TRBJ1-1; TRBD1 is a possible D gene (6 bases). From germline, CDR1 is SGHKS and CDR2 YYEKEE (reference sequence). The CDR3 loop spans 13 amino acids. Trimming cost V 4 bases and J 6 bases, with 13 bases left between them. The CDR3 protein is CASSPTGNPEAFF. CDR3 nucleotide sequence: TGTGCCAGCAGCCCCACAGGGAATCCTGAAGCTTTCTTT.

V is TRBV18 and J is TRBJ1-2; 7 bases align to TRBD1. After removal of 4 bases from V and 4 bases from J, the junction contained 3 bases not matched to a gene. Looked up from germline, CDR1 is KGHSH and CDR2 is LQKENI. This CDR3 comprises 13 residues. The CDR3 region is CASSLDRAYGYTF. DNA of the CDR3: TGTGCCAGCTCACTAGACAGGGCCTATGGCTACACCTTC. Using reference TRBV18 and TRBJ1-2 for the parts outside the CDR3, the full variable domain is NAGVMQNPRHLVRRRGQEARLRCSPMKGHSHVYWYRQLPEEGLKFMVYLQKENIIDESGMPKERFSAEFPKEGPSILRIQQVVRGDSAAYFCASSLDRAYGYTFGSGTRLTVV.

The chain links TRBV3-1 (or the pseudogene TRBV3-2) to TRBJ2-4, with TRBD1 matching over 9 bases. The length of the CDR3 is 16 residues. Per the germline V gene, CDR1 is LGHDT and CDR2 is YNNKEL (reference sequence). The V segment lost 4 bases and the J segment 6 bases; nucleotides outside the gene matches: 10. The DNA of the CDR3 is TGTGCCAGCAGCCCTGGAAACTCGGACAGGGGAAACATTCAGTACTTC. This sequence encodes CASSPGNSDRGNIQYF.

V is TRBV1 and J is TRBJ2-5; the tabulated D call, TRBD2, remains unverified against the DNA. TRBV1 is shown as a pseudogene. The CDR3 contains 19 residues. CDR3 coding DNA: TGCACCAGCAGCCTTTGGACTAGCGGGGGGGCTCATCGCTTTAAGACCCAGTACTTC. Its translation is CTSSLWTSGGAHRFKTQYF.

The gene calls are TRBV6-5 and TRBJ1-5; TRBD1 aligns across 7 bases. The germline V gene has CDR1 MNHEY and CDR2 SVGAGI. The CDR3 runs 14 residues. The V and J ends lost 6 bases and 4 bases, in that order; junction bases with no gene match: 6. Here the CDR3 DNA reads TGTGCCAGCAGGGGGGACAGCCGAAATCAGCCCCAGCATTTT. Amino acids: CASRGDSRNQPQHF.

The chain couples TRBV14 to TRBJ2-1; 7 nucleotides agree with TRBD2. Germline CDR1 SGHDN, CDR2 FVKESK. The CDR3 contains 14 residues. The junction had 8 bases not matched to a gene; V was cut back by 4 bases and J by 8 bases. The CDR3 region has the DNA TGTGCCAGCAGCCTCGGGACTACAGCGGATGAGCAGTTCTTC. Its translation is CASSLGTTADEQFF. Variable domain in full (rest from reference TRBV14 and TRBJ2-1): EAGVTQFPSHSVIEKGQTVTLRCDPISGHDNLYWYRRVMGKEIKFLLHFVKESKQDESGMPNNRFLAERTGGTYSTLKVQPAELEDSGVYFCASSLGTTADEQFFGPGTRLTVL.

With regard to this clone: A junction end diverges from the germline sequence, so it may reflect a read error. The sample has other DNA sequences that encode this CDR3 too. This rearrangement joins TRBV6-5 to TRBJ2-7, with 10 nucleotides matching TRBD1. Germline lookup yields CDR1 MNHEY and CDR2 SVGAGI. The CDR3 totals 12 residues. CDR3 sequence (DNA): TGCGCCAGCAGTTGGGACAGGGGAGAGCAGTACTTC. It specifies CASSWDRGEQYF.

The CDR3 is CASSVGVYYEQYF. Written as DNA, the CDR3 is TGTGCCAGCAGCGTAGGAGTATACTACGAGCAGTACTTC. The chain couples TRBV9 to TRBJ2-7, with D hard to call. In germline, CDR1 is SGDLS, CDR2 YYNGEE. The CDR3 has 13 residues. V was shortened by 0 bases and J by 3 bases, with 7 bases between the two germline ends. Full variable domain (remainder filled in from reference TRBV9 and TRBJ2-7): DSGVTQTPKHLITATGQRVTLRCSPRSGDLSVYWYQQSLDQGLQFLIQYYNGEERAKGNILERFSAQQFPDLHSELNLSSLELGDSALYFCASSVGVYYEQYFGPGTRLTVT.